This T cell receptor beta chain was sequenced in a study of blood T cell repertoires in COVID-19. TCRdb keeps only in-frame clones here, not all; method: immunoSEQ multiplex PCR. The table has roughly 250,000 clones, approximately 83% seen once. Participant-reported clinical history was the basis for cohort assignment. The trim removed 0 bases at V and 8 bases at J, leaving 6 bases unmatched. The CDR3 covers 14 residues. Germline V gene lookup returns CDR1 SGHNT and CDR2 YENEEA. Sequencing used PBMCs or T cells enriched from blood (not recorded which). The gene calls are TRBV11-3 and TRBJ2-7; 8 bases are shared with TRBD1. The clonotype originates from a woman between 40 and 55 years old with acute COVID-19. In DNA form, the CDR3 reads TGTGCCAGCAGCTTAGACAGGACAGGGTATAAGCAGTACTTC. Translating it yields CASSLDRTGYKQYF.